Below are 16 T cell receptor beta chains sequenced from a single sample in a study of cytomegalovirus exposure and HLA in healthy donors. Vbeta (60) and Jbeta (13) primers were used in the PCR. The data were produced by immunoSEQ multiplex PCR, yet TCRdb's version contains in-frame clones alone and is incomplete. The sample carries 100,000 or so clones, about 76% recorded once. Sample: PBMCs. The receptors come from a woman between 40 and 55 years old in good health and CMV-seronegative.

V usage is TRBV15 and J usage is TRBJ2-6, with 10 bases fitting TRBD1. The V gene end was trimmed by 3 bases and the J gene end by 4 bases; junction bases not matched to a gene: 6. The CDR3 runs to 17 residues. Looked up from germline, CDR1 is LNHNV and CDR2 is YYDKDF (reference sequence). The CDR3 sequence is CATSRGQGLEGANVLTF. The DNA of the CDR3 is TGTGCCACCAGCAGGGGACAGGGGCTAGAGGGGGCCAACGTCCTGACTTTC.

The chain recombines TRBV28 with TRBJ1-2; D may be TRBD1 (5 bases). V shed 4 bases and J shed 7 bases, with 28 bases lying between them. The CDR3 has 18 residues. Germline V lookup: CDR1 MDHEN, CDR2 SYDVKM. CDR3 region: CASSSSSSTWRGDSGYTF. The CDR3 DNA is TGTGCCAGCAGTTCCTCATCCTCTACTTGGAGGGGTGATTCTGGCTACACCTTC.

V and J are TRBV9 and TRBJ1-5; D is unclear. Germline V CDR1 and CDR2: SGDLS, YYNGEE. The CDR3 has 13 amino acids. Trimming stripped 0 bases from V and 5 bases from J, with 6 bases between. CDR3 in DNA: TGTGCCAGCAGCGTAGACCAGGATCAGCCCCAGCATTTT. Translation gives CASSVDQDQPQHF. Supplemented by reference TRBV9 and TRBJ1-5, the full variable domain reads DSGVTQTPKHLITATGQRVTLRCSPRSGDLSVYWYQQSLDQGLQFLIQYYNGEERAKGNILERFSAQQFPDLHSELNLSSLELGDSALYFCASSVDQDQPQHFGDGTRLSIL.

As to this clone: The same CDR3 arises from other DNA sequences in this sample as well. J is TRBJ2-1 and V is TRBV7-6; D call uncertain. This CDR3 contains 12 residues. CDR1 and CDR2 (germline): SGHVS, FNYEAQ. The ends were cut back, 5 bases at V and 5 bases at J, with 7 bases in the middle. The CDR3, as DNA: TGTGCCAGCAGCCATCGGGACAATGAGCAGTTCTTC. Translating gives CASSHRDNEQFF.

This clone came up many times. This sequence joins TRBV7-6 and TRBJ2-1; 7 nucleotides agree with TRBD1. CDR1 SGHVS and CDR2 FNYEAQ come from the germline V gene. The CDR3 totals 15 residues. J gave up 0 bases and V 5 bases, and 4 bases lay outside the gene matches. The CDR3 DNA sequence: TGTGCCAGCAGCCGACAGGGATACTCCTACAATGAGCAGTTCTTC. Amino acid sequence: CASSRQGYSYNEQFF.

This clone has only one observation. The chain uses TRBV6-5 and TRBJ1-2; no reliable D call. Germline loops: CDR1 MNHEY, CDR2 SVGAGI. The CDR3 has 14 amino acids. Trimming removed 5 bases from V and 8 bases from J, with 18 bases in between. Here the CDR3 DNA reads TGTGCCAGCAGTAAAAACCTGGAAGTGGGCGGCTACACCTTC. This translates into CASSKNLEVGGYTF.

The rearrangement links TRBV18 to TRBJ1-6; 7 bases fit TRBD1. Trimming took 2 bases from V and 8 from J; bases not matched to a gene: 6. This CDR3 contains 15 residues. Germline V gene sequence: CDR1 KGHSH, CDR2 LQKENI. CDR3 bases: TGTGCCAGCTCACCAACCACGACAGGGTATTCACCCCTCCACTTT. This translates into CASSPTTTGYSPLHF.

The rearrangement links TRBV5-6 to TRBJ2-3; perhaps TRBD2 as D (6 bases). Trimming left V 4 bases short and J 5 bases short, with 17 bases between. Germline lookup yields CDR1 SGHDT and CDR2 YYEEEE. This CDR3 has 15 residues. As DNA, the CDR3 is TGTGCCAGCAGCGGGACTCGCCGGCGGGGAGATACGCAGTATTTT. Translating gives CASSGTRRRGDTQYF.

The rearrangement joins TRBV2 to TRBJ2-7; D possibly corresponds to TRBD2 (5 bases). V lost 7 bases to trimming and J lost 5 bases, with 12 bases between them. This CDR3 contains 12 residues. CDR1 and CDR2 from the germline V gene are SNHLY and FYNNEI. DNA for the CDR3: TGTGCCAGCACCCTCCAGGAGGACGAGCAGTACTTC. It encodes CASTLQEDEQYF.

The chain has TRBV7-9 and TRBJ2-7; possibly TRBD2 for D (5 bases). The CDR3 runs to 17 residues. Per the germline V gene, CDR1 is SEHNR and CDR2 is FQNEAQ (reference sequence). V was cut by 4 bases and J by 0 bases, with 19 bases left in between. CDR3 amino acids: CASSSSGGSRHSYEQYF. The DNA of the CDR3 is TGTGCCAGCAGCTCCAGCGGAGGCAGCAGGCACTCCTACGAGCAGTACTTC.

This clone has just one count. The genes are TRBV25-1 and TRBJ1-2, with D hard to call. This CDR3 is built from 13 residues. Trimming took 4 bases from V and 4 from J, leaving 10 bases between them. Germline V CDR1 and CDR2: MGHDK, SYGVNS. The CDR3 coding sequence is TGTGCCAGCAGTGGCCGGGGTTTCTATGGCTACACCTTC. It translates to CASSGRGFYGYTF.

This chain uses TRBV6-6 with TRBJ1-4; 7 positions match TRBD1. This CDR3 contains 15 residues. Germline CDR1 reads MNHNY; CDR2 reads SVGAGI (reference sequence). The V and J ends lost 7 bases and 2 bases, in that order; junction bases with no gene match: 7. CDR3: CASNRDRDTNEKLFF. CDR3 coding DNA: TGTGCCAGCAATAGAGACAGGGATACTAATGAAAAACTGTTTTTT.

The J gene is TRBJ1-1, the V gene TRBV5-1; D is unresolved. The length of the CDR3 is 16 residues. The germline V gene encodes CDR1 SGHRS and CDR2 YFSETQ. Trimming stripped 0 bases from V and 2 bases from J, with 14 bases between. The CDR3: CASSLVGHGSNTEAFF. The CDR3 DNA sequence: TGCGCCAGCAGCTTGGTTGGTCACGGTAGTAACACTGAAGCTTTCTTT.

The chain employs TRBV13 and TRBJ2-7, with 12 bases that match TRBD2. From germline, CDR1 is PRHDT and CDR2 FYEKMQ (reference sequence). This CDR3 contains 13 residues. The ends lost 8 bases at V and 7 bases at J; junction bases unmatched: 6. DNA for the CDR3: TGTGCCAGCCGCCTAGCGGGGGGGCGGGAGCAGTACTTC. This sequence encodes CASRLAGGREQYF.

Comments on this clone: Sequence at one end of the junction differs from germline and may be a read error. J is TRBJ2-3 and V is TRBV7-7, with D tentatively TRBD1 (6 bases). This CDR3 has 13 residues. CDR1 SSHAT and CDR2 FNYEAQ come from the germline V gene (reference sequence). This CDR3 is CASSQDSLTTQYF. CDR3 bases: TGTGCTAGCAGCCAGGACAGCCTAACTACGCAGTATTTT.

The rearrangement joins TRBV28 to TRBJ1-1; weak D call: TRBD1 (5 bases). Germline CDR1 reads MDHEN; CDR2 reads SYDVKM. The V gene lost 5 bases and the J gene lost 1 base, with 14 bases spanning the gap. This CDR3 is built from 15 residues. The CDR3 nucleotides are TGTGCCAGCAGTCCCGCTAGGACAACGAACACTGAAGCTTTCTTT. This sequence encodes CASSPARTTNTEAFF.